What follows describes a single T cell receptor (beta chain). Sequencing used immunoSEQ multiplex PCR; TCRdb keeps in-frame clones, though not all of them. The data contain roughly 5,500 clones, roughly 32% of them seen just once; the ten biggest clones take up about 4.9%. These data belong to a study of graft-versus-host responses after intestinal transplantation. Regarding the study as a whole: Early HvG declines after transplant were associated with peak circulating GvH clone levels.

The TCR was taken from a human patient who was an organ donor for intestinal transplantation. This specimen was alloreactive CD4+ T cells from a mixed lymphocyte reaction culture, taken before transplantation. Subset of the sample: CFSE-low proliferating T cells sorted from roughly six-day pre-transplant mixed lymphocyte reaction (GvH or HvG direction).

CDR3 amino acids: CASKLAGPSTDTQYF. DNA of the CDR3: TGTGCCAGCAAACTAGCGGGGCCTAGCACAGATACGCAGTATTTT. J is TRBJ2-3 and V is TRBV6-5; 10 positions match TRBD2. The CDR3 runs 15 residues. V was clipped by 7 bases and J by 0 bases; unmatched bases: 4. Germline V gene lookup returns CDR1 MNHEY and CDR2 SVGAGI.